This T cell receptor beta chain came from a study of cytomegalovirus exposure and HLA in healthy donors. PCR amplification relied on 60 Vbeta primers (plus 13 Jbeta primers). Method: immunoSEQ multiplex PCR; TCRdb's copy keeps in-frame clones and lacks some. Of some 150,000 clones listed, 60% to 80% are singletons. Germline values: CDR1 MGHRA, CDR2 YSYEKL. V lost 4 bases and J lost 2, with 18 bases in between. The CDR3 loop spans 16 amino acids. Sequences were obtained from PBMCs. This clonotype was sampled from a man aged 25-40 years in good health and CMV-seropositive. J is TRBJ2-7 and V is TRBV4-1, with a weak D call TRBD2 (6 bases). The CDR3 region has the DNA TGCGCCAGCAGCCCGAGGGTGGGGCCGGGGGCCTACGAGCAGTACTTC. It translates to CASSPRVGPGAYEQYF.